A selection of T cell receptor beta chains follows, all from one sample in a study of control samples from healthy donors and cancer patients. Sequencing used immunoSEQ multiplex PCR; TCRdb keeps in-frame clones, though not all of them. The sample holds roughly 80,000 clones, approximately 92% seen once. Sequencing was carried out using blood. All receptors come from a woman aged 55-69 years in good health. Each CDR3 is given with its conserved first and last residue. The order of the fields is J gene, clone size, D gene, V gene, CDR3 protein, CDR3 DNA. The D gene is left open where the match is weak. Expanded clones are given a class, and other clones once, few, many or no size at all.

TRBJ2-2	-	-	TRBV6-5	CASSFGGTGELFF	TGTGCCAGCAGTTTTGGGGGCACCGGGGAGCTGTTTTTT
TRBJ1-4	-	TRBD1	TRBV4-3	CASSLGQGANEKLFF	TGCGCCAGCAGCCTCGGTCAGGGGGCGAATGAAAAACTGTTTTTT
TRBJ2-1	few	TRBD2	TRBV27	CASSLLAGEIYNEQFF	TGTGCCAGCAGTTTACTAGCGGGAGAGATCTACAATGAGCAGTTCTTC
TRBJ1-6	-	-	TRBV11-2	CASSPARNSPLHF	TGTGCCAGCAGCCCCGCCCGAAATTCACCCCTCCACTTT
TRBJ1-2	-	-	TRBV3-1/TRBV3-2	CASSQAEGSYGYTF	TGTGCCAGCAGCCAAGCAGAGGGGAGCTATGGCTACACCTTC
TRBJ1-5	-	TRBD1	TRBV19	CASSGDSSVYSNQPQHF	TGTGCCAGTAGTGGGGACAGCTCTGTTTATAGCAATCAGCCCCAGCATTTT
TRBJ1-1	-	-	TRBV28	CASILTVPTIMNTEAFF	TGTGCCAGCATCCTCACGGTTCCAACCATCATGAACACTGAAGCTTTCTTT
TRBJ1-4	-	TRBD1	TRBV28	CASSLDRGGEKLFF	TGTGCCAGCAGTTTAGACAGGGGCGGTGAAAAACTGTTTTTT
TRBJ2-3	-	-	TRBV14	CASSPRGYTQYF	TGTGCCAGCAGCCCCCGGGGCTATACGCAGTATTTT
TRBJ1-1	-	TRBD1	TRBV18	CASSPPSTGGGTEAFF	TGTGCCAGCTCACCACCGTCGACAGGGGGTGGCACTGAAGCTTTCTTT
TRBJ2-5	-	TRBD1	TRBV19	CASSIKWDRSETQYF	TGTGCCAGTAGTATAAAATGGGACAGGTCAGAGACCCAGTACTTC
TRBJ2-5	-	-	TRBV9	CASSVATQETQYF	TGTGCCAGCAGCGTAGCAACCCAAGAGACCCAGTACTTC
TRBJ2-7	-	-	TRBV5-4	CASSLSPGYEQYF	TGTGCCAGCAGCTTAAGTCCGGGGTACGAGCAGTACTTC
TRBJ2-2	-	TRBD2	TRBV9	CASSRGWREGYTGELFF	TGTGCCAGCAGCCGGGGGTGGCGGGAGGGTTACACCGGGGAGCTGTTTTTT
TRBJ1-3	once	TRBD1	TRBV4-1	CASSHGGTVGNTIYF	TGCGCCAGCAGCCATGGTGGGACAGTTGGAAACACCATATATTTT
TRBJ2-7	-	-	TRBV27	CASSLRSSNEQYF	TGTGCCAGCAGTCTCCGTTCCTCTAACGAGCAGTACTTC
TRBJ2-3	-	TRBD2	TRBV5-1	CASSFMASGIASTDTQYF	TGCGCCAGCAGCTTTATGGCTAGCGGGATTGCTAGCACAGATACGCAGTATTTT
TRBJ2-1	-	TRBD2	TRBV3-1/TRBV3-2	CASSLLGLGVIDEQFF	TGTGCCAGCAGCCTTCTCGGACTAGGGGTTATCGATGAGCAGTTCTTC
TRBJ1-5	once	-	TRBV10-1	CASSDHPNQPQHF	TGCGCCAGCAGTGATCATCCGAATCAGCCCCAGCATTTT
TRBJ1-1	-	TRBD1	TRBV19	CASSRGQVAFF	TGTGCCAGTAGTAGAGGACAGGTAGCTTTCTTT
TRBJ2-7	-	-	TRBV4-3	CASSQDEGDSYEQYF	TGCGCCAGCAGCCAAGATGAGGGTGATTCCTACGAGCAGTACTTC
TRBJ1-3	-	-	TRBV9	CASSGGTGNTIYF	TGTGCCAGCAGCGGAGGTACTGGAAACACCATATATTTT
TRBJ2-5	-	-	TRBV5-8	CASSLEETQYF	TGTGCCAGCAGCTTGGAAGAGACCCAGTACTTC
TRBJ1-2	-	-	TRBV5-8	CAFREGVYGYTF	TGTGCCTTTCGTGAAGGAGTCTATGGCTACACCTTC
TRBJ1-1	-	-	TRBV4-2	CASSQETGTPEAFF	TGTGCCAGCAGCCAAGAAACAGGGACCCCTGAAGCTTTCTTT
TRBJ2-4	-	-	TRBV5-4	CASSSPAGTKNIQYF	TGTGCCAGCAGCTCCCCGGCCGGGACCAAAAACATTCAGTACTTC
TRBJ2-2	once	TRBD2	TRBV6-5	CASSYAGLAAGELFF	TGTGCCAGCAGTTACGCGGGACTAGCGGCCGGGGAGCTGTTTTTT
TRBJ2-7	-	-	TRBV6-6	CASSNHPGEQYF	TGTGCCAGCAGTAACCACCCGGGCGAGCAGTACTTC
TRBJ1-2	few	TRBD1	TRBV7-8	CASSLEGTEYGYTF	TGTGCCAGCAGCTTAGAGGGGACAGAATATGGCTACACCTTC
TRBJ2-7	-	-	TRBV6-5	CASALVGLDEQYF	TGTGCCAGCGCGTTGGTAGGGTTGGACGAGCAGTACTTC
TRBJ1-1	-	-	TRBV10-1	CASSENLGTNTEAFF	TGCGCCAGCAGTGAGAATCTCGGGACGAACACTGAAGCTTTCTTT
TRBJ2-5	-	-	TRBV24-1	CATSDTGTVRAQYF	TGTGCCACCAGTGACACGGGGACCGTCCGGGCCCAGTACTTC
TRBJ2-3	-	-	TRBV6-1	CASSEMASTDTQYF	TGTGCCAGCAGTGAAATGGCCAGCACAGATACGCAGTATTTT
TRBJ2-6	-	-	TRBV7-3	CASSLTGTGANVLTF	TGTGCCAGCAGCTTAACGGGGACTGGGGCCAACGTCCTGACTTTC
TRBJ2-2	few	TRBD1	TRBV27	CASSAWTGGFTGELFF	TGTGCCAGCAGTGCCTGGACAGGGGGCTTCACCGGGGAGCTGTTTTTT
TRBJ2-3	-	-	TRBV2	CASSDGWGSTDTQYF	TGTGCCAGCAGTGACGGGTGGGGCTCGACAGATACGCAGTATTTT